The source of this T cell receptor (beta chain) is a study of regulatory T cells in long-lasting Graves disease. Whole-study results and caveats: Newly diagnosed disease favored TRBV20-1 and TRBJ2-1 over persistent disease. Accuracy was possibly reduced by small sample size.

This clonotype was counted a few times. The antigen is undetermined. As for time point: newly diagnosed GD, antithyroid drugs for less than 3 months. PBMCs were the source of the RNA used for TCR sequencing. Construction of TCR beta libraries relied on iRepertoire HTBI primers and on Arm-PCR targeting CDR3 regions. One entry per CDR3 protein, called by TCRdb with MiXCR from the multiplex PCR reads. Seen here are about 560,000 distinct CDR3 sequences, about 16% observed once, and the top ten hold around 12%. Trimming pared 3 bases from V and 0 bases from J, leaving 8 bases between. Germline V CDR1 and CDR2: LNHDA, SQIVND (reference sequence). This CDR3 comprises 15 residues. In addition, the sample was reused for a study of T cells in Graves' hyperthyroidism and ophthalmopathy. That report adds: Blood also contained most expanded thyroid clonotypes above 0.001.

The sequence derives from a man aged 18 to 29 with Graves disease. The source was peripheral blood mononuclear cells (PBMCs), collected at new diagnosis, from a patient treated with antithyroid drugs. The chain joins TRBV19 to TRBJ2-2, with D perhaps matching TRBD1 or TRBD2 (5 bases each). CDR3 in amino acids: CASSIGAANTGELFF. The CDR3 DNA follows: TGTGCCAGTAGTATCGGGGCAGCGAACACCGGGGAGCTGTTTTTT.